The TCR beta chain described here comes from a study of CD8+CD57+ T cells in acquired aplastic anemia. Using genomic DNA as the template, TCR beta VDJ and CDR3 profiling was carried out. Each CDR3 protein is one row after TCRdb ran MiXCR on the reads. The sample has about 160,000 distinct CDR3 sequences; 40% to 55% are singletons. CDR1 is SGHNT and CDR2 is YYREEE in the germline V gene (reference sequence). The CDR3 has 13 residues. Trimming stripped 0 bases from V and 2 bases from J, with 6 bases between. In this sample, this clonotype turned up a few times. Its antigen remains unidentified. It may be a read error: a sequence one base away is much more abundant. Patients chosen for sequencing had CD8+CD57+ cells that had expanded, as shown by flow cytometry. Study results and caveats: Statistical testing detected no significant gap in CD8+ Simpson's diversity between patients and controls.

V usage is TRBV5-4 and J usage is TRBJ2-7; perhaps TRBD2 as D (5 bases). This TCR was recovered from a human donor with aplastic anemia. Input material: sorted CD4+, CD8+, or CD8+CD57+ T cells (not recorded which) from PBMCs. The CDR3 DNA sequence: TGTGCCAGCAGCTTGGCGGGGACCTACGAGCAGTACGTC. Translated, it gives CASSLAGTYEQYV.